The 18 T cell receptor beta chains presented below share a single source sample, sequenced in a study of blood T cell repertoires in COVID-19. Profiled with immunoSEQ multiplex PCR; TCRdb holds only in-frame clones, not every one. The sample contains fewer than 150,000 clones, roughly 85% of which appear only once. Sequencing was done on a sample of peripheral blood. All receptors come from a man aged 45 to 65 with acute or convalescent COVID-19.

The V call is TRBV27, the J call TRBJ2-1; TRBD2 agrees at 7 bases. The CDR3 has 15 amino acids. The junction had 6 bases not matched to a gene; V was cut back by 2 bases and J by 5 bases. Germline V gene data show CDR1 as MNHEY and CDR2 as SMNVEV (reference sequence). The CDR3 loop reads CASSLMGEGNNEQFF. CDR3 sequence (DNA): TGTGCCAGCAGTTTAATGGGGGAGGGGAACAATGAGCAGTTCTTC.

The chain recombines TRBV5-8 with TRBJ1-4; 8 bases are shared with TRBD1. The CDR3 extends over 16 amino acids. Germline V lookup: CDR1 SGHTS, CDR2 YDEGEE. Trimming cost V 2 bases and J 4 bases; bases outside gene matches: 7. CDR3 coding DNA: TGTGCCAGCAGCTTAGCAGGGGGCGCGGGTAATGAAAAACTGTTTTTT. This translates into CASSLAGGAGNEKLFF.

The rearrangement uses TRBV7-9 and TRBJ2-7; D perhaps matches TRBD2 (6 bases). The length of the CDR3 is 14 residues. CDR1 is SEHNR and CDR2 is FQNEAQ in the germline V gene (reference sequence). V was clipped by 0 bases and J by 0 bases, with 6 bases between them. CDR3 DNA sequence: TGTGCCAGCAGCTTAGCCGGGAGCTCCTACGAGCAGTACTTC. It is translated as CASSLAGSSYEQYF.

This clone was recorded only once. The chain combines TRBV15 with TRBJ1-2; D might be TRBD1 (6 bases). The germline gives CDR1 LNHNV, CDR2 YYDKDF (reference sequence). V shed 5 bases and J shed 8 bases, with 18 bases lying between them. CDR3 length equals 14 residues. The CDR3 protein is CATSDNQGWEGYTF. Here the CDR3 DNA reads TGTGCCACCAGCGATAACCAGGGGTGGGAGGGCTACACCTTC.

This chain joins TRBV7-2 and TRBJ1-5; 10 nucleotides line up with TRBD1. The CDR3 is 16 amino acids. V trimming: 5 bases; J trimming: 4 bases; junction bases outside the gene matches: 8. Looked up from germline, CDR1 is SGHTA and CDR2 is FQGNSA. CDR3 residues: CASSHQWDRGNQPQHF. The CDR3 DNA follows: TGTGCCAGCAGCCACCAATGGGACAGGGGAAATCAGCCCCAGCATTTT.

This sequence joins TRBV12-5 and TRBJ2-5; a weak D match, TRBD1 (6 bases). Germline-derived CDR1 and CDR2 are LGHNT and FRNRAP. The CDR3 totals 14 residues. V was pared by 4 bases and J by 6 bases, with 15 bases between. The CDR3 bases are TGTGCTAGTGGTTCGACACAGGGTTTACAGACCCAGTACTTC. It yields the protein CASGSTQGLQTQYF.

The chain is built from TRBV5-1 and TRBJ2-7; maybe TRBD1 (5 bases). V was shortened by 5 bases and J by 6 bases, with 12 bases between the two germline ends. Germline V gene data show CDR1 as SGHRS and CDR2 as YFSETQ. This CDR3 region has 12 residues. CDR3 protein: CASRKARAEQYF. The DNA of the CDR3 is TGCGCCAGCAGGAAGGCCAGGGCCGAGCAGTACTTC.

The chain's CDR3 is CASSPGTGALGTQYF. The CDR3 DNA reads TGTGCCAGCAGCCCGGGGACAGGGGCCCTCGGGACCCAGTACTTC. V and J are TRBV7-3 and TRBJ2-5; TRBD1 matches at 10 bases. The V gene's germline CDR1 is SGHTA and CDR2 FQGTGA. This CDR3 is 15 amino acids long. Trimming cost V 5 bases and J 7 bases; bases outside gene matches: 10. The full variable domain, in which reference TRBV7-3 and TRBJ2-5 provide the parts outside the CDR3, is GAGVSQTPSNKVTEKGKYVELRCDPISGHTALYWYRQSLGQGPEFLIYFQGTGAADDSGLPNDRFFAVRPEGSVSTLKIQRTERGDSAVYLCASSPGTGALGTQYFGPGTRLLVL.

This clone has just a few counts. The chain recombines TRBV4-1 with TRBJ2-5; 9 nucleotides match TRBD1. The CDR3 covers 16 residues. CDR1 is MGHRA, CDR2 YSYEKL, per germline. The V and J ends lost 1 base and 4 bases, in that order; junction bases with no gene match: 7. DNA of the CDR3: TGCGCCAGCAGCCAAGCGGGACAGGGCGGGGGAGAGACCCAGTACTTC. Translation gives CASSQAGQGGGETQYF.

The chain joins TRBV20-1 to TRBJ2-5; 8 bases match TRBD1. The CDR3 covers 14 residues. V shed 3 bases and J 2 bases; nucleotides not matched to a gene: 5. From germline, CDR1 is DFQATT and CDR2 SNEGSKA (reference sequence). The CDR3 DNA sequence: TGCAGTGCTAGTCCGGACAGGGTACAAGAGACCCAGTACTTC. Translation gives CSASPDRVQETQYF.

The chain combines TRBV19 with TRBJ1-6; TRBD1 agrees at 8 bases. Per germline, CDR1 LNHDA and CDR2 SQIVND (reference sequence). After removal of 7 bases from V and 8 bases from J, the junction contained 13 bases not matched to a gene. This CDR3 region has 16 residues. CDR3 sequence: CASTSYQGAVDSPLHF. CDR3 DNA sequence: TGTGCCAGTACGTCCTACCAGGGGGCAGTTGATTCACCCCTCCACTTT.

The J gene is TRBJ2-1, the V gene TRBV5-1, with TRBD2 matching over 9 bases. CDR1 and CDR2 (germline): SGHRS, YFSETQ. V shed 0 bases and J 0 bases; nucleotides not matched to a gene: 10. This CDR3 is built from 19 residues. CDR3 in DNA: TGCGCCAGCAGCTTGGGATTAGGAGGCGGGAGGGCCTCCTACAATGAGCAGTTCTTC. It translates to CASSLGLGGGRASYNEQFF.

The chain recombines TRBV7-3 with TRBJ2-3, with 10 bases matching TRBD2. V shed 6 bases and J 5 bases; nucleotides not matched to a gene: 8. This CDR3 has 15 residues. Germline values: CDR1 SGHTA, CDR2 FQGTGA. CDR3 sequence: CASSNSGRAGDTQYF. CDR3 DNA: TGTGCCAGCAGTAACAGCGGGAGGGCCGGAGATACGCAGTATTTT.

This chain connects TRBV9 to TRBJ1-4; D may be TRBD1 (5 bases). CDR3 length: 15 amino acids. The germline V gene has CDR1 SGDLS and CDR2 YYNGEE. Trimming cost V 3 bases and J 0 bases, with 9 bases left between them. CDR3 in DNA: TGTGCCAGCAGCGGCGGACACTCAACTAATGAAAAACTGTTTTTT. Translated, it gives CASSGGHSTNEKLFF.

The chain uses TRBV7-9 and TRBJ2-7, with 10 positions matching TRBD1. The CDR3 has 13 residues. J gave up 4 bases and V 4 bases, and 1 base lay outside the gene matches. The germline V gene encodes CDR1 SEHNR and CDR2 FQNEAQ (reference sequence). The CDR3 reads CASSSDRGYEQYF. DNA for the CDR3: TGTGCCAGCAGCTCGGACAGGGGGTACGAGCAGTACTTC.

The chain is built from TRBV11-3 and TRBJ2-7; TRBD1 agrees at 11 bases. The V segment lost 0 bases and the J segment 5 bases; nucleotides outside the gene matches: 6. Germline V gene lookup returns CDR1 SGHNT and CDR2 YENEEA. This CDR3 spans 16 amino acids. In DNA, the CDR3 is TGTGCCAGCAGCTTAGAAAGGACAGGGGGCTGGAACGAGCAGTACTTC. Encoded protein: CASSLERTGGWNEQYF. The full variable domain, its missing parts supplied by reference TRBV11-3 and TRBJ2-7, is EAGVVQSPRYKIIEKKQPVAFWCNPISGHNTLYWYLQNLGQGPELLIRYENEEAVDDSQLPKDRFSAERLKGVDSTLKIQPAELGDSAVYLCASSLERTGGWNEQYFGPGTRLTVT.

The chain couples TRBV3-1 (or the pseudogene TRBV3-2) to TRBJ2-1; D might be TRBD2 (6 bases). CDR1 and CDR2 (germline): LGHDT, YNNKEL (reference sequence). The germline V and J ends were trimmed by 1 base and 8 bases, with 12 bases remaining between them. The CDR3 loop spans 14 amino acids. The DNA for the CDR3 is TGTGCCAGCAGCCAAGGCACTAGCTGGGATGAGCAGTTCTTC. Its translation is CASSQGTSWDEQFF.

The CDR3 DNA sequence: TGTGCCAGCTCACCCGGACAGCAAGAGACCCAGTACTTC. It encodes CASSPGQQETQYF. The chain employs TRBV18 and TRBJ2-5; tentative D call: TRBD1 (6 bases). Germline CDR1 reads KGHSH; CDR2 reads LQKENI. The ends were cut back, 3 bases at V and 2 bases at J, with 7 bases in the middle. This CDR3 contains 13 residues.